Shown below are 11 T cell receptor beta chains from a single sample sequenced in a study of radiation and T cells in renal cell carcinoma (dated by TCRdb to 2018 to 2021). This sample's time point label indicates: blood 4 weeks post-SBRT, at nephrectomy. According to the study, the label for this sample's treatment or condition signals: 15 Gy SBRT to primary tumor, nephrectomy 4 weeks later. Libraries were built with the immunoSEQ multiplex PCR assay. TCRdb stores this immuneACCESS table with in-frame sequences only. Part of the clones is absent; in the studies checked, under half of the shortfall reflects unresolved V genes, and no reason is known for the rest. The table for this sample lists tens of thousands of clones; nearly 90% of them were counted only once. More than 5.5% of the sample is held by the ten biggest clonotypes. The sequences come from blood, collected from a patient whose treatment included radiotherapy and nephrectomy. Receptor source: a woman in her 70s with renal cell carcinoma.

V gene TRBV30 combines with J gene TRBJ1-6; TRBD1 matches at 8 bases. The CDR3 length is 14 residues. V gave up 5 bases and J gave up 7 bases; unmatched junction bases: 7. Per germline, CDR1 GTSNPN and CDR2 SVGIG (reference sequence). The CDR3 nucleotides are TGTGCCTGGGACTCAACAGGGGGGAATTCACCCCTCCACTTT. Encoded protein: CAWDSTGGNSPLHF.

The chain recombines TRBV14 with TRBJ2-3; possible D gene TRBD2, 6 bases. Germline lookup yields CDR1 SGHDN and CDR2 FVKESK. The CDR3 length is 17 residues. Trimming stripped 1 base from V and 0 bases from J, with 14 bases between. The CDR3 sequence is CASSQGVGLGSTDTQYF. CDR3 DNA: TGTGCCAGCAGCCAAGGGGTGGGACTCGGCAGCACAGATACGCAGTATTTT.

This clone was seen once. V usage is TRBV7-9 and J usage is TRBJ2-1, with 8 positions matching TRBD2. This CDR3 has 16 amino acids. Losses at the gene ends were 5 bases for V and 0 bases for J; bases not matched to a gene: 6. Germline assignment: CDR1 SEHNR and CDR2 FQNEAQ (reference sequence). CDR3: CASSLSGASSYNEQFF. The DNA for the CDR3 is TGTGCCAGCAGCCTTAGCGGGGCAAGCTCCTACAATGAGCAGTTCTTC. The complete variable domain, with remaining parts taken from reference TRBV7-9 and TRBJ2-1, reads DTGVSQNPRHKITKRGQNVTFRCDPISEHNRLYWYRQTLGQGPEFLTYFQNEAQLEKSRLLSDRFSAERPKGSFSTLEIQRTEQGDSAMYLCASSLSGASSYNEQFFGPGTRLTVL.

The CDR3 reads CASSIMGQGYYEQYF. The CDR3 DNA sequence: TGTGCCAGCAGTATCATGGGACAGGGTTACTACGAGCAGTACTTC. The chain links TRBV6-1 to TRBJ2-7; 9 bases line up with TRBD1. The CDR3 runs to 15 residues. With V trimmed by 5 bases and J by 3 bases, 8 bases remained unmatched. The germline V gene has CDR1 MNHNS and CDR2 SASEGT.

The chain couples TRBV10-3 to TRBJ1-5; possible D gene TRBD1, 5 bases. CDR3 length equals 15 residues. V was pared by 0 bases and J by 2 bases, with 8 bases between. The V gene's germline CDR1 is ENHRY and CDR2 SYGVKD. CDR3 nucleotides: TGTGCCATCAGTGAGTCGGGGGGGGGCAATCAGCCCCAGCATTTT. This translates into CAISESGGGNQPQHF.

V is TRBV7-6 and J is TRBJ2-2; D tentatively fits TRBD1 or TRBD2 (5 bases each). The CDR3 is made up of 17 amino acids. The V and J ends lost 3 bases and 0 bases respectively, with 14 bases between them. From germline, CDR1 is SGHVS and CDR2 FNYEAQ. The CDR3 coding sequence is TGTGCCAGCAGCTTCTCAGGGAAGAGGGCGAACACCGGGGAGCTGTTTTTT. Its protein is CASSFSGKRANTGELFF.

This CDR3 is CARGEGNRGYTF. CDR3 bases: TGTGCCAGGGGGGAAGGAAATAGGGGCTACACCTTC. The chain carries TRBV19 and TRBJ1-2; perhaps TRBD1 as D (5 bases). This CDR3 comprises 12 residues. Germline CDR1 LNHDA, CDR2 SQIVND (reference sequence). Trimming removed 9 bases from V and 8 bases from J, with 16 bases in between.

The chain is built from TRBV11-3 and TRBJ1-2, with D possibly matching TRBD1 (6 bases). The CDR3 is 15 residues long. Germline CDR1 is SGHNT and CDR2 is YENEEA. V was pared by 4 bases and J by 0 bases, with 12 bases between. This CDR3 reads CASSSRTEANYGYTF. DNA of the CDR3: TGTGCCAGCAGCTCGAGGACAGAAGCTAACTATGGCTACACCTTC.

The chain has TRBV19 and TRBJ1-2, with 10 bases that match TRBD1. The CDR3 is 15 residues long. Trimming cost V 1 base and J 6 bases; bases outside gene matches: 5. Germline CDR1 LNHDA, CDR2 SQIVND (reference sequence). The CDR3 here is CASSIGMTGGDGYTF. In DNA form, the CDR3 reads TGTGCCAGTAGTATAGGGATGACAGGGGGCGATGGCTACACCTTC.

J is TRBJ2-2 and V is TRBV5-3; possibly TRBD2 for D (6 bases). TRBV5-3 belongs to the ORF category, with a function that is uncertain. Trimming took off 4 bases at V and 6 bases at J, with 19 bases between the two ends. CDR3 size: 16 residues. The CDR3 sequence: CARSIPLAGYAGELFF. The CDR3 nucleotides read TGTGCCAGAAGCATCCCCCTGGCGGGGTATGCCGGGGAGCTGTTTTTT.

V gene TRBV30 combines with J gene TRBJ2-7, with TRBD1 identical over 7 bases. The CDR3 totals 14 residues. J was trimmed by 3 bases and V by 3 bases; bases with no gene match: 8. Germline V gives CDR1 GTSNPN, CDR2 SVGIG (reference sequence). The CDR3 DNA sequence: TGTGCCTGGAGCCGACAGGGCCGGGACTACGAGCAGTACTTC. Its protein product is CAWSRQGRDYEQYF.